The T cell receptor (beta chain) under discussion was sequenced for a study of molecular identifiers for immune sequencing clone quantification (dated by TCRdb to the late 2010s). Looking at the study overall: For a replicate experiment, RNA from roughly 21,000 or 96,000 naive CD8 T cells was divided into five aliquots, of which four were sequenced. This methods study benchmarked molecular-identifier clustering-based TCR repertoire sequencing (MIDCIRS) and TCR RNA copy counting, using CD8 T cells to do so.

Receptor libraries were prepared by PCR. TCRdb names NextSeq 500 as the instrument used. Preparation of bulk TCR libraries followed a previously described approach, with the TCR primers listed in Table S5. Total RNA was purified with the Qiagen AllPrep DNA/RNA kit. Before analysis, reads from multiple sequencing runs of the same library were pooled. On the study's bioinformatics: Reads were retained only if an exact TCR constant sequence was present, and the retained reads were trimmed to 150 nt and grouped according to their 12-nt molecular barcodes. Reads inside each barcode group were sub-clustered using a 15% Levenshtein threshold, and a quality-weighted consensus sequence was constructed for each RNA molecule. Non-functional sequences were filtered out, along with any lower-count sequence sitting one edit away from another sequence. Barcode sub-clusters with fewer than 20% of the maximum read count were removed, based on fitting two negative binomial distributions. TCRdb cleaned the public reads at Q25 with fastp, built clones with MiXCR and kept in-frame beta chains. CDR3 protein duplicates are merged, each entry listing the most common genes and DNA. These V and J calls derive from TCRdb rather than the authors' analysis. Across this sample there are around 470,000 distinct CDR3 sequences, with less than 30% seen only once. The ten largest clones represent about 0.75% of the sample.

Results the study describes overall, beyond this receptor: Spiked-in Jurkat TCR RNA (10 copies' worth), which is not part of the donor repertoire, was contained in the naive libraries. In CMV-specific effector cells, clones with more than 20 RNA copies contained over 99% of molecules, whereas in naive cells such clones contained under 1% of molecules. A single cell's worth of spiked-in Jurkat TCR RNA was reported detectable even among one million naive CD8 T cells. Identical TCR molecules sharing a barcode could cause highly expanded clone sizes to be underestimated. Without barcode sub-clustering, chimeric consensus sequences inflated TCR diversity; chimeras reached as high as 47%. About 3 recovered TCR RNA copies per cell were obtained by modeling, versus around 10 by digital PCR, implying a capture efficiency of approximately 30%.

A remark on this clonotype: The antigen it recognizes is unknown. The sample holds no much larger clone one base away, and base qualities are not on file.

Naive CD8 T cell libraries were made from about 20,000 to 1,000,000 sorted cells using 10%, 30% or 50% of purified RNA. Naive CD8 T cells, defined as CD8+CD4-CCR7+CD45RA+, were FACS-sorted into RLT Plus buffer on a BD FACSAria II. Detection sensitivity was tested by spiking Jurkat RNA equal to fewer than twelve TCR copies' worth into samples containing roughly 19,000-1,000,000 naive CD8 T cells. CD8 T cells were enriched using RosetteSep CD8+ T Cell Enrichment Cocktail and Ficoll-Paque, and the enriched cells then underwent ACK red cell lysis. The CDR3 has 15 amino acids, counting the end cysteine and phenylalanine. The read is trimmed to its CDR3 DNA, 45 bases read in frame from base 1. The trim is 6 bases for V and 5 bases for J, with a gap of 18 bases between the germline ends.

This sequence originates from a human donor in good health. Some libraries in this study had Jurkat cell RNA spiked in. The V and J segments used are TRBV12-3 or TRBV12-4 and TRBJ2-3; the D segment cannot be called with confidence. The specimen sequenced was naive CD8+ T cells from blood, with Jurkat cell RNA spiked in. According to the study, the label for this sample's cell subset or site signals: FACS-sorted CD8+CD4-CCR7+CD45RA+ naive T cells. The DNA is TGTGCCAGCAGCTCACCGGTCGAGGAGATAGATACGCAGTATTTT. It encodes CASSSPVEEIDTQYF.